The next 32 T cell receptor beta chains were all read from a single sample in a study of cytomegalovirus exposure and HLA in healthy donors. The PCR was carried out with 60 Vbeta primers and 13 Jbeta primers. Sequencing was performed with immunoSEQ multiplex PCR; in TCRdb, only in-frame clones are kept and a portion is missing. The sample carries 180,000 or so clones, around 75% recorded once. Sequencing was done on a sample of PBMCs. These receptors were obtained from a male donor in good health and CMV-seronegative.

The V gene is TRBV30, the J gene TRBJ1-2; 7 bases fit TRBD1. With V trimmed by 3 bases and J by 8 bases, 15 bases remained unmatched. CDR3 size: 15 residues. Per the germline V gene, CDR1 is GTSNPN and CDR2 is SVGIG (reference sequence). This CDR3 reads CAWRTRQGGPNGYTF. Written as DNA, the CDR3 is TGTGCCTGGAGGACCAGACAGGGAGGTCCCAACGGCTACACCTTC.

The J gene is TRBJ2-7, the V gene TRBV7-2, with D perhaps TRBD2 (6 bases). Per the germline V gene, CDR1 is SGHTA and CDR2 is FQGNSA. The CDR3 extends over 15 amino acids. V was pared by 1 base and J by 2 bases, with 12 bases between. The CDR3 spells CASSLEGGLPYEQYF. The CDR3 nucleotides read TGTGCCAGCAGCTTAGAGGGCGGACTACCCTACGAGCAGTACTTC.

The rearrangement joins TRBV6-5 to TRBJ1-5, with 7 bases lining up with TRBD1. Germline loops: CDR1 MNHEY, CDR2 SVGAGI. J was trimmed by 2 bases and V by 8 bases; bases with no gene match: 6. This CDR3 is 14 amino acids long. CDR3 loop: CASRQGEGNQPQHF. The CDR3 DNA reads as TGTGCCAGCCGACAGGGAGAAGGCAATCAGCCCCAGCATTTT.

The genes are TRBV25-1 and TRBJ1-5; weak D call: TRBD1 (6 bases). Trimming took 4 bases from V and 4 from J, leaving 11 bases between them. The CDR3 totals 14 residues. CDR1 is MGHDK and CDR2 is SYGVNS in the germline V gene. The CDR3 bases are TGTGCCAGCAGTGCAGGACAGCTAAATCAGCCCCAGCATTTT. Translating it yields CASSAGQLNQPQHF.

The chain couples TRBV30 to TRBJ2-3; 7 bases match TRBD2. The CDR3 sequence is 12 residues long. The J segment lost 4 bases and the V segment lost 3 bases, leaving 1 base of the junction unmatched. Per the germline V gene, CDR1 is GTSNPN and CDR2 is SVGIG (reference sequence). The CDR3 loop is CAWRTSSDTQYF. In DNA, the CDR3 is TGTGCCTGGAGGACTAGCTCAGATACGCAGTATTTT.

This chain joins TRBV11-2 and TRBJ2-2; 7 nucleotides match TRBD1. CDR1 and CDR2 from the germline V gene are SGHAT and FQNNGV. CDR3 length: 15 amino acids. With 2 bases clipped from V and 4 bases from J, the junction kept 4 bases outside the gene matches. The CDR3 DNA reads as TGTGCCAGCAGCTTATGGGACAGAACCACCGGGGAGCTGTTTTTT. This gives the protein CASSLWDRTTGELFF.

The genes are TRBV29-1 and TRBJ1-2, with D maybe TRBD1 (5 bases). CDR1 is SQVTM and CDR2 is ANQGSEA in the germline V gene. Trimming removed 7 bases at V and 8 bases at J, with 20 bases between. This CDR3 region has 13 residues. The CDR3 region is CSAGVNPRGGYTF. CDR3 DNA sequence: TGCAGCGCGGGAGTGAACCCCCGGGGCGGCTACACCTTC. The variable domain in full, with the rest retrieved from reference TRBV29-1 and TRBJ1-2, is SAVISQKPSRDICQRGTSLTIQCQVDSQVTMMFWYRQQPGQSLTLIATANQGSEATYESGFVIDKFPISRPNLTFSTLTVSNMSPEDSSIYLCSAGVNPRGGYTFGSGTRLTVV.

The chain carries TRBV30 and TRBJ1-2; D possibly corresponds to TRBD1 (5 bases). With 7 bases removed from V and 7 bases from J, the gap between germline ends came to 19 bases. Per germline, CDR1 GTSNPN and CDR2 SVGIG (reference sequence). The CDR3 totals 13 residues. In DNA, the CDR3 is TGTGCCTCCCGTGGGGGGATTGAAAGTGGCTACACCTTC. It yields the protein CASRGGIESGYTF.

The chain carries TRBV6-5 and TRBJ2-6; 8 nucleotides line up with TRBD1. J was trimmed by 2 bases and V by 5 bases; bases with no gene match: 2. The germline V gene encodes CDR1 MNHEY and CDR2 SVGAGI. This CDR3 comprises 15 residues. This CDR3 reads CASSRQGTGANVLTF. For the CDR3, the DNA is TGTGCCAGCAGTCGACAGGGGACTGGGGCCAACGTCCTGACTTTC.

V usage is TRBV6-5 and J usage is TRBJ2-3; D uncertain. Between the trimmed V and J ends, which lost 5 bases and 2 bases, there was a span of 5 bases. The CDR3 totals 12 residues. Germline CDR1 and CDR2: MNHEY and SVGAGI. This CDR3 reads CASSINTDTQYF. CDR3 nucleotide sequence: TGTGCCAGCAGTATTAACACAGATACGCAGTATTTT.

The chain employs TRBV30 and TRBJ1-1, with 8 bases fitting TRBD1. Germline V gene lookup returns CDR1 GTSNPN and CDR2 SVGIG (reference sequence). The length of the CDR3 is 13 residues. Unmatched junction bases numbered 6, after V lost 6 bases and J lost 3 bases. The CDR3 here is CACRAGGYTEAFF. In DNA form, the CDR3 reads TGTGCCTGCCGAGCAGGGGGCTACACTGAAGCTTTCTTT.

The chain couples TRBV2 to TRBJ1-5; D not certain. V lost 0 bases to trimming and J lost 11 bases, with 8 bases between them. The germline CDR1 and CDR2 sequences are SNHLY and FYNNEI. The CDR3 has 12 residues. The CDR3 DNA is TGTGCCAGCAGTGAAGCGCGCAGGTCCCAGCATTTT. Its protein is CASSEARRSQHF.

The chain uses TRBV6-5 and TRBJ1-2, with a weak D call TRBD1 (5 bases). Looked up from germline, CDR1 is MNHEY and CDR2 is SVGAGI. V lost 5 bases to trimming and J lost 8 bases, with 15 bases between them. The CDR3 loop spans 13 amino acids. The CDR3 nucleotides read TGTGCCAGCAGTAGGCCAGGGTACCTCGGCTACACCTTC. Protein sequence: CASSRPGYLGYTF.

This rearrangement joins TRBV5-1 to TRBJ1-4, with TRBD1 matching over 9 bases. This CDR3 contains 15 residues. In germline, CDR1 is SGHRS, CDR2 YFSETQ. V was pared by 1 base and J by 5 bases, with 3 bases of the junction left unmatched. The CDR3 DNA sequence: TGCGCCAGCAGCTTGAGAGGACAGGGGAATGAAAAACTGTTTTTT. It encodes CASSLRGQGNEKLFF.

The CDR3 loop is CASSPTGGSNQPQHF. The CDR3 DNA is TGTGCCAGTAGCCCAACAGGGGGCAGCAATCAGCCCCAGCATTTT. The V gene is TRBV19, the J gene TRBJ1-5; 9 bases are shared with TRBD1. The CDR3 runs to 15 residues. Unmatched junction bases numbered 4, after V lost 6 bases and J lost 1 base. Germline assignment: CDR1 LNHDA and CDR2 SQIVND (reference sequence).

A few counts support this clone. V usage is TRBV6-5 and J usage is TRBJ2-5; 7 bases line up with TRBD1. CDR1 and CDR2 from the germline V gene are MNHEY and SVGAGI. V trimming: 6 bases; J trimming: 5 bases; junction bases outside the gene matches: 9. This CDR3 comprises 14 residues. The CDR3 sequence: CASSPGQARETQYF. CDR3 in DNA: TGTGCCAGCAGCCCCGGACAGGCCCGCGAGACCCAGTACTTC.

The chain recombines TRBV6-4 with TRBJ2-7; D remains unclear. CDR1 and CDR2 (germline): MRHNA, SNTAGT. V lost 0 bases, J lost 3 bases, and 6 bases lay in between. CDR3 length equals 13 residues. The CDR3 spells CASSDSKHYEQYF. As DNA, the CDR3 is TGTGCCAGCAGTGACTCGAAACACTACGAGCAGTACTTC.

This rearrangement joins TRBV21-1 to TRBJ2-3; the DNA was not compared with TRBD1, the D call given in the table. TRBV21-1 is designated a pseudogene. This CDR3 is 16 amino acids long. CDR3 sequence (DNA): TGTGCCAGCACGGACCGGGACAGGGGGCGCGCAGATACGCAGTATTTT. Its translation is CASTDRDRGRADTQYF.

CDR3 coding DNA: TGTGCCAGCAGTGTATCCTCTTATAGCAATCAGCCCCAGCATTTT. It encodes CASSVSSYSNQPQHF. The chain employs TRBV6-6 and TRBJ1-5; D unclear. The CDR3 consists of 15 residues. The ends were cut back, 5 bases at V and 0 bases at J, with 11 bases in the middle. Germline V CDR1 and CDR2: MNHNY, SVGAGI (reference sequence).

The gene calls are TRBV5-1 and TRBJ2-7, with a tentative D call TRBD1 (5 bases). The germline V gene encodes CDR1 SGHRS and CDR2 YFSETQ. The CDR3 spans 15 residues. The V end lost 4 bases, the J end lost 5 bases, and 19 bases lay between the germline ends. The CDR3 DNA reads TGCGCCAGCAGCCTAAGGACGCAGGGCGCCGACGAGCAGTACTTC. Translated: CASSLRTQGADEQYF.

This chain connects TRBV18 to TRBJ2-1, with 7 bases matching TRBD2. Trimming cost V 0 bases and J 6 bases; bases outside gene matches: 5. The CDR3 is 15 residues long. In germline, CDR1 is KGHSH, CDR2 LQKENI. Written as DNA, the CDR3 is TGTGCCAGCTCACCACCGGGGAGGGAGGGCAATGAGCAGTTCTTC. Amino acids: CASSPPGREGNEQFF.

This chain joins TRBV7-9 and TRBJ1-2, with 7 bases fitting TRBD1. The V and J ends lost 6 bases and 4 bases, in that order; junction bases with no gene match: 5. Germline V gene data show CDR1 as SEHNR and CDR2 as FQNEAQ (reference sequence). The CDR3 length is 13 residues. CDR3 residues: CASRKTGVYGYTF. CDR3 nucleotide sequence: TGTGCCAGCAGAAAAACAGGGGTCTATGGCTACACCTTC.

This sequence joins TRBV28 and TRBJ1-1; a weak D match, TRBD1 (5 bases). The CDR3 covers 13 residues. Trimming stripped 4 bases from V and 10 bases from J, with 16 bases between. Per germline, CDR1 MDHEN and CDR2 SYDVKM. CDR3 nucleotide sequence: TGTGCCAGCAGTTCGGGACTTCGTAAGGGAGCTTTCTTT. It specifies CASSSGLRKGAFF.

The rearrangement uses TRBV27 and TRBJ2-1; TRBD2 is a possible D gene (6 bases). Trimming took 3 bases from V and 0 from J, leaving 9 bases between them. Germline assignment: CDR1 MNHEY and CDR2 SMNVEV (reference sequence). CDR3 length equals 15 residues. The CDR3: CASSFNSGSYNEQFF. The DNA for the CDR3 is TGTGCCAGCAGTTTTAATAGCGGCTCCTACAATGAGCAGTTCTTC.

Of note for this clone: Other DNA sequences in this specimen translate into the identical CDR3. The chain carries TRBV19 and TRBJ1-6, with TRBD1 as a possible D gene (6 bases). The length of the CDR3 is 15 residues. V lost 6 bases, J lost 13 bases, and 22 bases lay in between. Germline-derived CDR1 and CDR2 are LNHDA and SQIVND (reference sequence). The CDR3 nucleotides read TGTGCCAGTAGGGTGACAGGAGCCCCCACCTCTCCCCTCCACTTT. Encoded protein: CASRVTGAPTSPLHF.

The CDR3 sequence is CASSLGQGMNTEAFF. The CDR3 DNA is TGTGCCAGCAGCTTAGGGCAGGGCATGAACACTGAAGCTTTCTTT. The chain carries TRBV11-3 and TRBJ1-1; a weak D match, TRBD1 (5 bases). Germline V gene lookup returns CDR1 SGHNT and CDR2 YENEEA. CDR3 length equals 15 residues. V lost 1 base and J lost 0, with 9 bases in between.

The rearrangement links TRBV6-5 to TRBJ2-6; tentatively, D is TRBD2 (6 bases). This CDR3 is built from 15 residues. V dropped 6 bases and J dropped 3 bases, with 12 bases sitting between them. Germline V lookup: CDR1 MNHEY, CDR2 SVGAGI. The CDR3 region is CASRAGSSGANVLTF. The CDR3 DNA sequence: TGTGCCAGCAGGGCGGGAAGTAGTGGGGCCAACGTCCTGACTTTC.

V is TRBV28 and J is TRBJ2-1, with 11 bases matching TRBD1. The V segment lost 5 bases and the J segment 7 bases; nucleotides outside the gene matches: 10. CDR3 length: 16 amino acids. Germline CDR1 MDHEN, CDR2 SYDVKM. The CDR3 DNA is TGTGCCAGCAGTCCTCCCGGGACAGGGGGTTCAAATGAGCAGTTCTTC. Encoded protein: CASSPPGTGGSNEQFF. Full variable domain (outside the CDR3, taken from reference TRBV28 and TRBJ2-1): DVKVTQSSRYLVKRTGEKVFLECVQDMDHENMFWYRQDPGLGLRLIYFSYDVKMKEKGDIPEGYSVSREKKERFSLILESASTNQTSMYLCASSPPGTGGSNEQFFGPGTRLTVL.

This chain joins TRBV30 and TRBJ2-1, with unresolved D. The CDR3 has 15 amino acids. Germline values: CDR1 GTSNPN, CDR2 SVGIG (reference sequence). Trimming cost V 2 bases and J 3 bases, with 14 bases left between them. As DNA, the CDR3 is TGTGCCTGGAGTTCTTCGTACAACCTCTACAATGAGCAGTTCTTC. The encoded protein is CAWSSSYNLYNEQFF.

J is TRBJ1-5 and V is TRBV4-1; TRBD1 might be the D (6 bases). The germline CDR1 and CDR2 sequences are MGHRA and YSYEKL. This CDR3 region has 17 residues. V was shortened by 0 bases and J by 2 bases, with 14 bases between the two germline ends. CDR3 sequence: CASSQDEKDSRNQPQHF. DNA for the CDR3: TGCGCCAGCAGCCAAGATGAGAAGGACAGTCGCAATCAGCCCCAGCATTTT.

This clone was observed a handful of times. The chain has TRBV15 and TRBJ2-4; 8 nucleotides match TRBD2. CDR1 LNHNV and CDR2 YYDKDF come from the germline V gene (reference sequence). With 0 bases clipped from V and 12 bases from J, the junction kept 4 bases outside the gene matches. The CDR3 loop spans 13 amino acids. The CDR3: CATSRDRAGGQYF. In nucleotides, the CDR3 is TGTGCCACCAGCAGAGATAGGGCGGGAGGTCAGTACTTC. Filled out from reference TRBV15 and TRBJ2-4, the complete variable domain reads DAMVIQNPRYQVTQFGKPVTLSCSQTLNHNVMYWYQQKSSQAPKLLFHYYDKDFNNEADTPDNFQSRRPNTSFCFLDIRSPGLGDTAMYLCATSRDRAGGQYFGAGTRLSVL.

The J gene is TRBJ1-1, the V gene TRBV6-5, with 11 positions matching TRBD1. There are 15 residues in the CDR3. Losses at the gene ends were 2 bases for V and 6 bases for J; bases not matched to a gene: 5. CDR1 is MNHEY, CDR2 SVGAGI, per germline. CDR3 protein: CASSYPGQGAPEAFF. The CDR3 bases are TGTGCCAGCAGTTACCCAGGACAGGGGGCCCCTGAAGCTTTCTTT.